This T cell receptor beta chain derives from a study of Ad26.COV2.S vaccination and SARS-CoV-2 variants (dated by TCRdb to the early 2020s). Some background on the complete study: Donors in the vaccine arm were drawn from COV1001, a multicentre, randomized, double-blind, placebo-controlled phase I-IIa trial testing Ad26.COV2.S in healthy adults. Ad26.COV2.S was administered intramuscularly at 5 x 10^10 or 1 x 10^11 viral particles, either as a single shot or as two shots given 56 days apart. Sequencing of the TCRbeta repertoire served to evaluate the specificity and breadth of SARS-CoV-2-reactive T cell receptors following Ad26.COV2.S vaccination. A total of approximately 30 samples were included in the TCR-sequenced set, comprising roughly 19 Ad26.COV2.S vaccine recipients, 5 placebo recipients and 8 SARS-CoV-2 convalescent individuals. Trial participants were randomized into five groups of five: low-dose or high-dose Ad26.COV2.S given once or twice, or placebo on both occasions. Investigators remained blinded to trial group allocation during experiments and outcome assessment.

The immunoSEQ Assay was used to sequence TCRbeta CDR3 regions. After extraction, genomic DNA underwent amplification by bias-controlled multiplex PCR, followed by high-throughput sequencing. For the original study's pipeline: Collapsing and filtering of sequences were performed to quantify the absolute abundance of each unique TCRbeta CDR3 region. T cell fraction was estimated by normalizing TCRbeta template counts to usable DNA, with usable DNA measured through amplification of reference genes found in all nucleated cells. Repertoire TCRs were annotated as SARS-CoV-2-specific when V gene, CDR3 amino acid sequence and J gene were exactly matched to a known reactive TCR set. The reference SARS-CoV-2 TCR set was derived from MIRA and filtered for enrichment in COVID-19-positive ImmuneCODE repertoires, a step that removed public or cross-reactive TCRs. Drawing on the MIRA antigens, annotated TCRs were analysed further at the level of specific ORF or position within ORF. Breadth was defined as annotated unique rearrangements over total unique productive rearrangements; depth was the summed frequency of those rearrangements. Two-sided Wilcoxon rank-sum tests were applied when comparing TCR breadth between groups. Drawn from immuneACCESS, this table holds only the in-frame rearrangements with V and J called that TCRdb kept. Clones are partly lost; checked studies trace under half to an unresolved V gene and leave the rest unexplained. For V, J and clone size, that table is used; D and trimming come from the DNA. Counted in this sample were about 410,000 clones; approximately 86% of them appeared once. The ten largest make up approximately 3.7% of the sample.

Taken from cysteine to phenylalanine, the CDR3 has 16 residues. CDR3 DNA is the only sequence kept; it has 48 bases, read in frame from the first base. In the germline V gene, CDR1 corresponds to MGHRA and CDR2 to YSYEKL. The germline V end is reduced by 5 bases and the J end by 6 bases; junction bases left unmatched: 11. The full study reports these points: The authors noted that total T cell responses may have been underestimated by the TCR breadth and depth analyses. Vaccine and placebo recipients had comparable non-spike TCR breadth, which fits with the vaccine containing only spike. Higher spike-specific TCR breadth was observed in Ad26.COV2.S recipients than in placebo recipients (P = 0.0014). After vaccination, substantial breadth of spike-specific CD8+ and CD4+ T cell responses was reported. Comparing responses between vaccine doses or regimens was not something the study was powered to do.

This clone is a singleton in its sample. What antigen it recognizes has not been identified. Base qualities are missing; no much larger clone stands one base away. The treatment or condition tag for this specimen amounts to: around 19 received Ad26.COV2.S at low or high dose, single or two shots; about five received placebo; per-sample allocation not given. Repertoires of vaccine and placebo recipients were sequenced from samples taken on day 63 after the first injection. Between 29 July and 7 August 2020, Cohort 1b enrolled some 25 adults aged 18-55 years at one site in Boston, USA. Ad26.COV2.S consisted of a replication-incompetent adenovirus type 26 vector by which a prefusion-stabilized SARS-CoV-2 spike protein from the original Wuhan strain was expressed.

The chain uses TRBV4-1 and TRBJ1-5; 9 central bases correspond to TRBD1. The sequenced sample was peripheral blood, obtained in a trial of Ad26.COV2.S vaccine versus placebo. The sequence derives from a person between 18 and 65 years old who received the Ad26.COV2.S COVID-19 vaccine or a placebo. The DNA sequence is given as TGCGCCAGCAGCAAGTTTGAGGGACAGGGACTTCAGCCCCAGCATTTT. Its protein is CASSKFEGQGLQPQHF.